This is a list of T cell receptor beta chains from one sample in a study of cytomegalovirus exposure and HLA in healthy donors. Profiling relied on immunoSEQ multiplex PCR, and the TCRdb table lists in-frame clones only, not all of them. The table shows around 150,000 clones, with 70% to 85% occurring only once. Sequences were obtained from PBMCs. The origin of the receptors is a man aged 25 to 40 in good health and CMV-seropositive. Each CDR3 is given with its conserved first and last residue. The D gene is left open where the match is weak. A row's size may be missing; if present it is once, few, many or a size class.

j_call,d_call,clone_size,v_call,cdr3_nt,cdr3_aa
TRBJ1-2,TRBD1,.,TRBV9,TGTGCCAGCAGTGCCACAGGGGAAGGCAACTATGGCTACACCTTC,CASSATGEGNYGYTF
TRBJ1-1,.,.,TRBV6-6,TGTGCCAGCACCCAGGGATTGGGCACTGAAGCTTTCTTT,CASTQGLGTEAFF
TRBJ1-3,.,.,TRBV27,TGTGCCAGCACCCCAGGGGATGATTACTCTGGAAACACCATATATTTT,CASTPGDDYSGNTIYF
TRBJ1-6,.,many,TRBV2,TGTGCCAGCAGTGATTCGGGGAGGGAATCTTCACCCCTCCACTTT,CASSDSGRESSPLHF
TRBJ2-3,.,.,TRBV7-9,TGTGCCAGCAGCTTATTTGTACGGAGCAGGGACACAGATACGCAGTATTTT,CASSLFVRSRDTDTQYF
TRBJ1-5,.,.,TRBV27,TGTGCCAGCAGTCTCACCCCACACGACAATCAGCCCCAGCATTTT,CASSLTPHDNQPQHF
TRBJ1-4,.,.,TRBV5-1,TGCGCCAGCAGCTCGCCTCCTAGTGAAAAACTGTTTTTT,CASSSPPSEKLFF
TRBJ2-3,TRBD2,.,TRBV6-1,TGTGCCAGCAGTGTAGCGGGAGAGGCAGATACGCAGTATTTT,CASSVAGEADTQYF
TRBJ2-7,.,.,TRBV7-9,TGTGCCAGCAGCTCAACGGCTGGGCAGGGGCGATCCTACGAGCAGTACTTC,CASSSTAGQGRSYEQYF
TRBJ2-1,TRBD1,few,TRBV5-5,TGTGCCAGCAGCTTGGCACAGGGGGCCTACAATGAGCAGTTCTTC,CASSLAQGAYNEQFF
TRBJ2-3,.,.,TRBV4-1,TGCGCCAGCAGCCAAGAGCAGCGGGCTAGTAGCACAGATACGCAGTATTTT,CASSQEQRASSTDTQYF
TRBJ1-5,.,.,TRBV7-9,TGTGCCAGCAGCTTAGGGGCCGATCAGCCCCAGCATTTT,CASSLGADQPQHF
TRBJ1-1,.,.,TRBV7-9,TGTGCCAGCAGCTTCACAGGGACTGAAGCTTTCTTT,CASSFTGTEAFF
TRBJ1-5,TRBD1,.,TRBV6-1,TGTGCCAGCAGTAAACAGGGGCCGATTCAGCCCCAGCATTTT,CASSKQGPIQPQHF
TRBJ1-2,.,.,TRBV29-1,TGCAGCGTTGCCCAGGGGACGCCGGGAGGCTACACCTTC,CSVAQGTPGGYTF
TRBJ2-7,TRBD1,.,TRBV10-3,TGTGCCATCAGTGAGTCACGGAAACAGGGGGAGTACGAGCAGTACTTC,CAISESRKQGEYEQYF
TRBJ2-7,TRBD2,once,TRBV7-2,TGTGCCAGCAGCTTAGTAACTAGCGGGACCTACGAGCAGTACTTC,CASSLVTSGTYEQYF
TRBJ1-2,TRBD1,.,TRBV5-8,TGTGCCAGCAGCTTCGCAGGGGGCTATGGCTACACCTTC,CASSFAGGYGYTF
TRBJ2-3,.,.,TRBV5-1,TGCGCCAGCAGCTTCGGAGCGGGACACACAGATACGCAGTATTTT,CASSFGAGHTDTQYF
TRBJ1-2,.,.,TRBV5-1,TGCGCCAGCAGCGAAGGGGCTAACTATGGCTACACCTTC,CASSEGANYGYTF
TRBJ1-1,.,.,TRBV10-3,TGTGCCGTCGGCCGGGGAGGGACTGAAGCTTTCTTT,CAVGRGGTEAFF
TRBJ2-3,.,.,TRBV7-9,TGTGCCAGCACCGAAGGAACCGGGTTCCTTCCTAGCACAGATACGCAGTATTTT,CASTEGTGFLPSTDTQYF
TRBJ1-2,.,.,TRBV27,TGTGCCAGCAGTGTCCGCGGCGGGCTAAACAATAACTATGGCTACACCTTC,CASSVRGGLNNNYGYTF
TRBJ1-1,.,.,TRBV6-5,TGTGCCAGCAGGGGGGGGCAGCCGAACACTGAAGCTTTCTTT,CASRGGQPNTEAFF
TRBJ1-2,.,.,TRBV18,TGTGCCAGCTCACAGACCGGAGGGGCTAACTATGGCTACACCTTC,CASSQTGGANYGYTF
TRBJ1-1,TRBD1,.,TRBV7-9,TGTGCCAGCAGCTTAGGGTCCGGGACAGGGAGCACTGAAGCTTTCTTT,CASSLGSGTGSTEAFF
TRBJ2-1,TRBD1,few,TRBV5-1,TGCGCCAGCAGCTTGACAGGGGGCTACAATGAGCAGTTCTTC,CASSLTGGYNEQFF
TRBJ1-1,.,.,TRBV30,TGTGCCTGGAGTCCCCAGATATTGGCTGAAGCTTTCTTT,CAWSPQILAEAFF
TRBJ1-1,TRBD1,.,TRBV13,TGTGCCAGCAGCCCGCGACAGGGTAGGGCTGAAGCTTTCTTT,CASSPRQGRAEAFF
TRBJ1-1,.,few,TRBV6-6,TGTGCCACCAAAGCCCTTAACGCTAATGTAGCTTTCTTT,CATKALNANVAFF
TRBJ2-3,.,.,TRBV19,TGTGCCAGTAGTTCCCTGACGGAGGCAGGCACAGATACGCAGTATTTT,CASSSLTEAGTDTQYF
TRBJ2-7,.,.,TRBV7-2,TGTGCCAGCAGCTTAGCAGGACAGTACGAGCAGTACTTC,CASSLAGQYEQYF